These 13 T cell receptor beta chains were sequenced from one sample in a study of T cells after yellow fever vaccination. In TCRdb, the 5' RACE reads were re-called with MiXCR into one record per CDR3 protein. The sample has fewer than 150,000 distinct CDR3 sequences, about 7.7% seen once. The sequences come from CD4+ T cells sorted from PBMCs, collected 5 days after the yellow fever booster vaccination. The receptors derive from a man aged 25 to 40 who received the YFV17D yellow fever vaccine.

This clonotype was detected ten times or more. The V and J genes are TRBV5-6 and TRBJ2-2, with D possibly matching TRBD1 (6 bases). Trimming left V 0 bases short and J 0 bases short, with 18 bases between. This CDR3 has 19 amino acids. Germline V gene lookup returns CDR1 SGHDT and CDR2 YYEEEE. DNA of the CDR3: TGTGCCAGCAGCTTGGTCGCCGGCCCGACAGGTCCGAACACCGGGGAGCTGTTTTTT. Translating gives CASSLVAGPTGPNTGELFF. Variable domain in full (rest from reference TRBV5-6 and TRBJ2-2): DAGVTQSPTHLIKTRGQQVTLRCSPKSGHDTVSWYQQALGQGPQFIFQYYEEEERQRGNFPDRFSGHQFPNYSSELNVNALLLGDSALYLCASSLVAGPTGPNTGELFFGEGSRLTVL.

This clonotype has at least ten counts. The rearrangement uses TRBV3-1 and TRBJ2-5, with 7 bases aligning to TRBD1. CDR3 size: 13 residues. The trim removed 6 bases at V and 4 bases at J, leaving 5 bases unmatched. Looked up from germline, CDR1 is LGHDT and CDR2 is YNNKEL (reference sequence). The CDR3 spells CASRGTAGETQYF. In DNA, the CDR3 is TGTGCCAGCAGGGGGACAGCCGGAGAGACCCAGTACTTC.

This chain joins TRBV6-6 and TRBJ2-7, with D maybe TRBD1 (5 bases). Germline V gene lookup returns CDR1 MNHNY and CDR2 SVGAGI (reference sequence). V lost 6 bases and J lost 6, with 15 bases in between. The CDR3 has 13 amino acids. In nucleotides, the CDR3 is TGTGCCAGCAGCCCCGGACAAGACTTCGAGCAGTACTTC. Its protein product is CASSPGQDFEQYF.

In this sample, this clonotype turned up many times. The chain couples TRBV20-1 to TRBJ1-4, with 8 bases that match TRBD1. Germline V lookup: CDR1 DFQATT, CDR2 SNEGSKA (reference sequence). After removal of 4 bases from V and 8 bases from J, the junction contained 3 bases not matched to a gene. CDR3 size: 12 residues. In DNA form, the CDR3 reads TGCAGTGCTACAGGGGGCGTGGAAAAACTGTTTTTT. It codes for CSATGGVEKLFF.

There are many counts of this clonotype. The gene calls are TRBV3-1 and TRBJ2-1, with D possibly being TRBD1 (6 bases). This CDR3 has 17 amino acids. Germline loops: CDR1 LGHDT, CDR2 YNNKEL (reference sequence). Deletions cut 3 bases from V and 2 bases from J, with 17 bases between. DNA of the CDR3: TGTGCCAGCAGCCACAGCTCGACAGGTCATACCTACAATGAGCAGTTCTTC. As protein: CASSHSSTGHTYNEQFF.

This clonotype was found many times. This chain links TRBV5-4 with TRBJ2-7; D remains unclear. Germline V lookup: CDR1 SGHNT, CDR2 YYREEE (reference sequence). V lost 0 bases to trimming and J lost 0 bases, with 10 bases between them. The CDR3 has 15 amino acids. The CDR3 sequence: CASSLEATDSYEQYF. The CDR3 DNA is TGTGCCAGCAGCTTGGAGGCTACAGACTCCTACGAGCAGTACTTC.

This clonotype was observed a few times. This chain connects TRBV6-2 or TRBV6-3 to TRBJ2-5, with 10 bases fitting TRBD1. There are 14 residues in the CDR3. Germline CDR1 and CDR2: MNHEY and SVGEGT. The junction had 8 bases not matched to a gene; V was cut back by 8 bases and J by 5 bases. The CDR3 spells CASAGDRGAETQYF. DNA for the CDR3: TGTGCCAGCGCTGGGGACAGGGGAGCGGAGACCCAGTACTTC.

In its sample, this clonotype was seen a few times. V usage is TRBV12-3 or TRBV12-4 and J usage is TRBJ2-7; D may be TRBD2 (6 bases). CDR3 length: 14 amino acids. V was clipped by 7 bases and J by 7 bases, with 20 bases between them. CDR3 sequence reads: CASIGDSSWGEQYF. The CDR3 DNA reads as TGTGCCAGCATTGGGGACTCCAGTTGGGGGGAGCAGTACTTC.

In its sample, this clonotype was seen many times. J is TRBJ2-3 and V is TRBV6-5; maybe TRBD1 (6 bases). Trimming took 6 bases from V and 8 from J, leaving 12 bases between them. Germline V gene data show CDR1 as MNHEY and CDR2 as SVGAGI. CDR3 length: 12 residues. The CDR3 region is CASRMGAGTQYF. DNA for the CDR3: TGTGCCAGCAGAATGGGGGCGGGTACGCAGTATTTT.

This clonotype was detected a few times. This sequence joins TRBV7-2 and TRBJ2-7, with 8 bases lining up with TRBD1. CDR3 length equals 16 residues. V gave up 0 bases and J gave up 4 bases; unmatched junction bases: 8. The germline CDR1 and CDR2 sequences are SGHTA and FQGNSA. The CDR3 loop is CASSLAVGQGWYEQYF. CDR3 DNA: TGTGCCAGCAGCTTAGCGGTAGGACAGGGATGGTACGAGCAGTACTTC.

This clonotype appeared many times. The V call is TRBV6-2 or TRBV6-3, the J call TRBJ2-7; 9 bases map to TRBD2. The CDR3 contains 18 residues. V gave up 0 bases and J gave up 0 bases; unmatched junction bases: 9. Germline CDR1 is MNHEY and CDR2 is SVGEGT. The CDR3 protein is CASSYSRTSGLFSYEQYF. In DNA, the CDR3 is TGTGCCAGCAGTTACTCGAGAACTAGCGGGCTATTCTCCTACGAGCAGTACTTC.

This clonotype was seen ten or more times. This chain uses TRBV5-1 with TRBJ2-7; 12 nucleotides agree with TRBD2. With 4 bases clipped from V and 6 bases from J, the junction kept 5 bases outside the gene matches. This CDR3 has 14 residues. Germline V gene lookup returns CDR1 SGHRS and CDR2 YFSETQ. The CDR3 region is CASSRLAGVGEQYF. Here the CDR3 DNA reads TGCGCCAGCAGCAGACTAGCGGGAGTGGGCGAGCAGTACTTC.

Many counts were recorded for this clonotype. This rearrangement joins TRBV29-1 to TRBJ1-3; unclear D gene. Germline CDR1 reads SQVTM; CDR2 reads ANQGSEA. The V end lost 4 bases, the J end lost 4 bases, and 5 bases lay between the germline ends. The CDR3 sequence is 11 residues long. CDR3 amino acids: CSVGLGNTIYF. CDR3 nucleotides: TGCAGCGTTGGCCTAGGAAACACCATATATTTT.